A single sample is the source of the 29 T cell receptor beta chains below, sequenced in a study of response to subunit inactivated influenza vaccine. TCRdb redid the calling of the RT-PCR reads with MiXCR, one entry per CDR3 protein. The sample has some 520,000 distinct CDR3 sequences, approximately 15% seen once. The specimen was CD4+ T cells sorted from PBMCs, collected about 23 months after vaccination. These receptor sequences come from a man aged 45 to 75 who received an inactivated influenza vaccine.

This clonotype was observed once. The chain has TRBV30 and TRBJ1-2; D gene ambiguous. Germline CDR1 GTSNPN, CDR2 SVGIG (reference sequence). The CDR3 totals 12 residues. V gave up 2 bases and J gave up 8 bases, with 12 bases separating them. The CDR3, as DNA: TGTGCCTGGAGTAGCGGGCCTTGGGGCTACACCTTC. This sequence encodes CAWSSGPWGYTF.

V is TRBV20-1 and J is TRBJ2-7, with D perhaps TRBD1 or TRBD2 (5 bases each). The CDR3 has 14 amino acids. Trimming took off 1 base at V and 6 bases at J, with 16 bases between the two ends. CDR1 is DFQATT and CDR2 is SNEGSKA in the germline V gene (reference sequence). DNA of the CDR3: TGCAGTGCTAGAGTTGGGACGATTGGACTCGAGCAGTACTTC. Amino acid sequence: CSARVGTIGLEQYF.

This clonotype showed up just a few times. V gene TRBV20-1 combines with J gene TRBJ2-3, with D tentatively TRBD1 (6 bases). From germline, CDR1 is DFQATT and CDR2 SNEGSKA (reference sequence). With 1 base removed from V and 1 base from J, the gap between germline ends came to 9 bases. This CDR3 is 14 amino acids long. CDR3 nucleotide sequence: TGCAGTGCTAGAGCTTGGACAGGCACAGATACGCAGTATTTT. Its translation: CSARAWTGTDTQYF.

Written as DNA, the CDR3 is TGTGCCATCAGCCCCCAGTCCGGGGGTGACCCCTACAATGAGCAGTTCTTC. This sequence encodes CAISPQSGGDPYNEQFF. The chain joins TRBV10-3 to TRBJ2-1; perhaps TRBD2 as D (6 bases). Germline CDR1 ENHRY, CDR2 SYGVKD. This CDR3 has 17 amino acids. The V end lost 6 bases, the J end lost 2 bases, and 20 bases lay between the germline ends.

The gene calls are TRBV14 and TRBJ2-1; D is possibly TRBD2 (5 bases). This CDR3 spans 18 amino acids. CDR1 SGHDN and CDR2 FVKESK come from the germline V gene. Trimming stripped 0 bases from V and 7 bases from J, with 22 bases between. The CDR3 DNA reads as TGTGCCAGCAGCCAAGATTGGGTTACGAGGGTTGGTTTAAATGAGCAGTTCTTC. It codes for CASSQDWVTRVGLNEQFF.

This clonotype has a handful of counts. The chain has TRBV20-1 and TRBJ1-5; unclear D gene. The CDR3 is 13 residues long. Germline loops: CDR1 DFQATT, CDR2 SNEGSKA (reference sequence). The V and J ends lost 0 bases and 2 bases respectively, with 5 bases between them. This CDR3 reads CSARDLRNQPQHF. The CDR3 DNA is TGCAGTGCTAGAGATTTGCGCAATCAGCCCCAGCATTTT.

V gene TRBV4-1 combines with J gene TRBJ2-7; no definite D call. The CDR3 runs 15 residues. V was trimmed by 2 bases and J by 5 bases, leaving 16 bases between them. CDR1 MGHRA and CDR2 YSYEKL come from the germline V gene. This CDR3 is CASSQPGSSQDEQYF. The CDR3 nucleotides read TGCGCCAGCAGCCAACCCGGGTCCTCCCAAGACGAGCAGTACTTC.

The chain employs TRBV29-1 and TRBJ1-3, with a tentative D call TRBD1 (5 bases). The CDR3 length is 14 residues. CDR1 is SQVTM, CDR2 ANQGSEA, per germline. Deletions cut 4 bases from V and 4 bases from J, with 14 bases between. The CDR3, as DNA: TGCAGCGTTGCTGGAGGCGGACAAGGAAACACCATATATTTT. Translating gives CSVAGGGQGNTIYF.

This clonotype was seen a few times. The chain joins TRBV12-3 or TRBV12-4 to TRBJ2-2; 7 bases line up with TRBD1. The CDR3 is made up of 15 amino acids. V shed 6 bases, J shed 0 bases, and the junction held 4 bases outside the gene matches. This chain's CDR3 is CASRNRGANTGELFF. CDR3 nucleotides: TGTGCCAGCAGAAACAGGGGCGCGAACACCGGGGAGCTGTTTTTT.

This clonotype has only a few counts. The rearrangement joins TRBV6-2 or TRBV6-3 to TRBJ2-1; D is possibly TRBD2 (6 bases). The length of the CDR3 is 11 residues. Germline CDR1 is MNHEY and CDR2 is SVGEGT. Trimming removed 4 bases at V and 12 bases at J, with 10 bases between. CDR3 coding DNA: TGTGCCAGCAGTTCTCGGAGGGGGCAGTTCTTC. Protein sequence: CASSSRRGQFF.

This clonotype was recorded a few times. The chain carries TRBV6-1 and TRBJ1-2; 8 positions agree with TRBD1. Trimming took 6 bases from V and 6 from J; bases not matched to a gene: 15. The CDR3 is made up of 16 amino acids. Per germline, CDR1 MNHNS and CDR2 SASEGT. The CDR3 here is CASSLFRPGTGNGYTF. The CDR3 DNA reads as TGTGCCAGCAGCCTATTTCGACCCGGGACAGGAAATGGCTACACCTTC.

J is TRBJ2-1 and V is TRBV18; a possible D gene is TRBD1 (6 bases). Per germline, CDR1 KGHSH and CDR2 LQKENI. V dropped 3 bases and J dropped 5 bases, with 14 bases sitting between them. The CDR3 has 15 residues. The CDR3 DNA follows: TGTGCCAGCTCACCCGGGACAACCCAAGACAATGAGCAGTTCTTC. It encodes CASSPGTTQDNEQFF.

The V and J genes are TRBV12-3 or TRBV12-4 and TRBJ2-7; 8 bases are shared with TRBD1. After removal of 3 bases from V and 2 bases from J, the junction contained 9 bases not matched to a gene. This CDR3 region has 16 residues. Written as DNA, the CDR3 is TGTGCCAGCAGTTTCCAGGGGGCAGGGATCCCCTACGAGCAGTACTTC. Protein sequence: CASSFQGAGIPYEQYF.

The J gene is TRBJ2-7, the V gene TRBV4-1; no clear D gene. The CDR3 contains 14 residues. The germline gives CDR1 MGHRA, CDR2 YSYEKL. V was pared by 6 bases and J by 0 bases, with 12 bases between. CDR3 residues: CASRETWSSYEQYF. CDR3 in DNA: TGCGCCAGCAGGGAAACATGGAGCTCCTACGAGCAGTACTTC.

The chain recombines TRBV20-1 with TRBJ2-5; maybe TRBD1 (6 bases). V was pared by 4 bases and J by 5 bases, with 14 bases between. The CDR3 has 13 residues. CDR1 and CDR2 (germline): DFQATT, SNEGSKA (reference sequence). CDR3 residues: CSATRTAAETQYF. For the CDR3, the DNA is TGCAGTGCTACTAGGACAGCGGCGGAGACCCAGTACTTC.

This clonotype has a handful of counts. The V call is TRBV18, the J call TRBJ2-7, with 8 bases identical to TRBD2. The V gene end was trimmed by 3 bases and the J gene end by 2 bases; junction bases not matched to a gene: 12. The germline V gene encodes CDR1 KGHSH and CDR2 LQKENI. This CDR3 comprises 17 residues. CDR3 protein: CASSPWLAGSPPYEQYF. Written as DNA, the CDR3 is TGTGCCAGCTCACCTTGGTTAGCGGGGAGCCCACCCTACGAGCAGTACTTC.

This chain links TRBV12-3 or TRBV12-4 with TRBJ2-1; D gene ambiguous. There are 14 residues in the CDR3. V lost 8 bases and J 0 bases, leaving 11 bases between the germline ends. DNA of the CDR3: TGTGCCAGCTCGACAAGCTTCTCCTACAATGAGCAGTTCTTC. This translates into CASSTSFSYNEQFF.

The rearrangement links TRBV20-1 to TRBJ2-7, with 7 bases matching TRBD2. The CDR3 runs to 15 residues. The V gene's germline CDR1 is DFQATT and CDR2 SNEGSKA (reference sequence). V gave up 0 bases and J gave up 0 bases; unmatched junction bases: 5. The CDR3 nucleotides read TGCAGTGCTAGAGATCTTCCTAGCGGCTCCTACGAGCAGTACTTC. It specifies CSARDLPSGSYEQYF.

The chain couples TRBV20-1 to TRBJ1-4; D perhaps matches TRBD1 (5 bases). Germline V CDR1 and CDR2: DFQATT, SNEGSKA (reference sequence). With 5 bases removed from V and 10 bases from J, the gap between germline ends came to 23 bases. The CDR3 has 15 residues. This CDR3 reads CSAPSRQRGLGKLFF. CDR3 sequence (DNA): TGCAGTGCTCCTTCTCGACAGAGGGGATTGGGAAAACTGTTTTTT.

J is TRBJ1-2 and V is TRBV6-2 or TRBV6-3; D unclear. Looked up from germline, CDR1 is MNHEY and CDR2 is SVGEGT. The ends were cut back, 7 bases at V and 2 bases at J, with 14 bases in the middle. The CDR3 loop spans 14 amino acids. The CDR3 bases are TGTGCCAGCACCTCGGACGGTCGCAACTATGGCTACACCTTC. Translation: CASTSDGRNYGYTF.

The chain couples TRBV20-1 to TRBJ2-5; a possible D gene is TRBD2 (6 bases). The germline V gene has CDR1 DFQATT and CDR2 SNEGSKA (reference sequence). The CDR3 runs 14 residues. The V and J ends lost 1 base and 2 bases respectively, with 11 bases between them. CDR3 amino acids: CSARGTKKQETQYF. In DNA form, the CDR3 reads TGCAGTGCTAGAGGGACTAAGAAACAAGAGACCCAGTACTTC.

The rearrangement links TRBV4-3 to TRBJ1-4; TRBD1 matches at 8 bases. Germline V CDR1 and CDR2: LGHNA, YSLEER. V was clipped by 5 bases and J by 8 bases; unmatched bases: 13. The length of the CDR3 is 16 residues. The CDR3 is CASSKGDRGRGEKLFF. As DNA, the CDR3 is TGCGCCAGCAGCAAGGGCGACAGGGGAAGGGGGGAAAAACTGTTTTTT.

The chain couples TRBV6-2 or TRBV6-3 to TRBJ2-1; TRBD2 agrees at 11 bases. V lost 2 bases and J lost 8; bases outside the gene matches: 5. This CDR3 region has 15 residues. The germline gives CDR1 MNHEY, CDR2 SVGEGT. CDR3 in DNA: TGTGCCAGCAGTTACGACACTAGCGGGAGCCATGAGCAGTTCTTC. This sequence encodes CASSYDTSGSHEQFF.

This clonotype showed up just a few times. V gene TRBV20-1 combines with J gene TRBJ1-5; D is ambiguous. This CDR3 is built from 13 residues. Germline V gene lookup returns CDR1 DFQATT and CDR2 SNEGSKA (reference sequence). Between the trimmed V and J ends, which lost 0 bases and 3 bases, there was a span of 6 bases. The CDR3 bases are TGCAGTGCTAGAGATCGCAACAATCAGCCCCAGCATTTT. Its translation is CSARDRNNQPQHF.

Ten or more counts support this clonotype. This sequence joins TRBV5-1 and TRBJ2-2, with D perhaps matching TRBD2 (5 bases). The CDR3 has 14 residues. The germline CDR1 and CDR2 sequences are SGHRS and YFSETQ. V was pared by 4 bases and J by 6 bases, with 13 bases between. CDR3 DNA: TGCGCCAGCAGCCCGACCCCGGGGTCCGGGGAGCTGTTTTTT. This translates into CASSPTPGSGELFF. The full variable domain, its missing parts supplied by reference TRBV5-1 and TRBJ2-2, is KAGVTQTPRYLIKTRGQQVTLSCSPISGHRSVSWYQQTPGQGLQFLFEYFSETQRNKGNFPGRFSGRQFSNSRSEMNVSTLELGDSALYLCASSPTPGSGELFFGEGSRLTVL.

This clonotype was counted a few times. The CDR3 loop reads CASRDGTASYNEQFF. In nucleotides, the CDR3 is TGCGCCAGCAGAGACGGGACAGCGTCCTACAATGAGCAGTTCTTC. The chain couples TRBV5-1 to TRBJ2-1, with 7 bases that match TRBD1. Germline CDR1 and CDR2: SGHRS and YFSETQ. Unmatched junction bases numbered 6, after V lost 5 bases and J lost 1 base. The CDR3 sequence is 15 residues long.

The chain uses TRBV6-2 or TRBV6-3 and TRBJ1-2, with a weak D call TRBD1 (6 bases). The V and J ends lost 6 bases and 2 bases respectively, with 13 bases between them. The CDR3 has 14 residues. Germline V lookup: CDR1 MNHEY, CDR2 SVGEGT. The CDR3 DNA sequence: TGTGCCAGCAGGCCTACCGACAGGAACTATGGCTACACCTTC. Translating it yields CASRPTDRNYGYTF.

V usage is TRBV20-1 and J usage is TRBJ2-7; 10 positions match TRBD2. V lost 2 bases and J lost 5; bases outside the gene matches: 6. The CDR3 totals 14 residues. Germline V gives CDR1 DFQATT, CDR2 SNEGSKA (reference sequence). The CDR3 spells CSARRSGGANEQYF. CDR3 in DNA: TGCAGTGCTAGACGCAGCGGGGGGGCGAACGAGCAGTACTTC.

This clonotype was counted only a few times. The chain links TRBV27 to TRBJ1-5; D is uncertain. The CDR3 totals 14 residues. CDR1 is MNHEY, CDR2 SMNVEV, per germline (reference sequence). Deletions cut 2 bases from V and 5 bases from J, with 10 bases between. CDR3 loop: CASSLGQYHQPQHF. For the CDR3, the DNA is TGTGCCAGCAGTTTAGGGCAGTACCATCAGCCCCAGCATTTT.